Following are 10 T cell receptor beta chains from one sample sequenced in a study of T-cell reconstitution after alpha-beta-depleted transplantation in children. TCRbeta library construction was performed incorporating unique molecular identifiers. TCRdb re-analysed the PCR reads in MiXCR, keeping a single row per CDR3 protein. Among around 100,000 distinct CDR3 sequences listed, about 9.4% were seen once. The sequences come from PBMCs, collected before TCRalphabeta/CD19-depleted stem cell transplant. These receptors originate from a boy younger than 10 with acute lymphoblastic leukemia, due to receive a stem cell transplant.

This clonotype was recorded many times. The chain has TRBV12-3 or TRBV12-4 and TRBJ2-7; 9 bases map to TRBD2. The CDR3 covers 14 residues. V lost 1 base, J lost 6 bases, and 4 bases stayed unmatched. The chain's CDR3 is CASSLGGRVGEQYF. The CDR3 DNA reads TGTGCCAGCAGTTTAGGCGGGAGGGTCGGCGAGCAGTACTTC.

The chain is built from TRBV5-6 and TRBJ2-7; either TRBD1 or TRBD2 may supply D (5 bases each). Germline values: CDR1 SGHDT, CDR2 YYEEEE. Between the trimmed V and J ends, which lost 4 bases and 4 bases, there was a span of 12 bases. The CDR3 sequence is 13 residues long. The CDR3 DNA reads as TGTGCCAGCAGCCCCGGGACCACATACGAGCAGTACTTC. This sequence encodes CASSPGTTYEQYF.

V gene TRBV7-6 combines with J gene TRBJ2-1, with a weak D call TRBD1 (6 bases). The CDR3 is made up of 15 amino acids. Between the trimmed V and J ends, which lost 5 bases and 6 bases, there was a span of 17 bases. Germline values: CDR1 SGHVS, CDR2 FNYEAQ. CDR3 loop: CASSTPGTNSNEQFF. As DNA, the CDR3 is TGTGCCAGCAGCACCCCGGGGACAAATAGCAATGAGCAGTTCTTC.

The table lists this clonotype with a few counts. The chain links TRBV6-5 to TRBJ2-7; D possibly matches TRBD1 or TRBD2 (6 bases each). V was clipped by 4 bases and J by 1 base, with 20 bases between them. Looked up from germline, CDR1 is MNHEY and CDR2 is SVGAGI. The CDR3 spans 17 residues. The CDR3 reads CASSSPRGGMGSYEQYF. The DNA of the CDR3 is TGTGCCAGCAGTTCCCCGAGAGGGGGGATGGGTTCCTACGAGCAGTACTTC.

This clonotype has a handful of counts. The rearrangement uses TRBV7-8 and TRBJ2-3, with 8 nucleotides matching TRBD2. CDR1 is SGHVS, CDR2 FQNEAQ, per germline. The CDR3 is made up of 17 amino acids. The V segment lost 1 base and the J segment 2 bases; nucleotides outside the gene matches: 8. The CDR3 region is CASSLDASGSFTDTQYF. The CDR3, as DNA: TGTGCCAGCAGCTTAGATGCTAGCGGGTCCTTCACAGATACGCAGTATTTT. Full variable domain (rest looked up from reference TRBV7-8 and TRBJ2-3): GAGVSQSPRYKVAKRGQDVALRCDPISGHVSLFWYQQALGQGPEFLTYFQNEAQLDKSGLPSDRFFAERPEGSVSTLKIQRTQQEDSAVYLCASSLDASGSFTDTQYFGPGTRLTVL.

A single count supports this clonotype. CDR3 bases: TGTGCCAGCAGCCATAGCGGTTGGTCGGGAGGGCACAGAGAAAACATTCAGTACTTC. Amino acid sequence: CASSHSGWSGGHRENIQYF. The V and J genes are TRBV4-2 and TRBJ2-4; 8 positions agree with TRBD2. CDR1 is LGHNA, CDR2 YNFKEQ, per germline. The CDR3 consists of 19 residues. J was trimmed by 5 bases and V by 3 bases; bases with no gene match: 18.

The CDR3 DNA reads as TGCAGCGTTGAAGAAGCCCGCACAGATACGCAGTATTTT. It yields the protein CSVEEARTDTQYF. The chain joins TRBV29-1 to TRBJ2-3; D gene uncertain. The V and J ends lost 0 bases and 1 base respectively, with 5 bases between them. The germline V gene has CDR1 SQVTM and CDR2 ANQGSEA. This CDR3 spans 13 amino acids.

This chain links TRBV20-1 with TRBJ2-7; no clear D gene. The V gene's germline CDR1 is DFQATT and CDR2 SNEGSKA (reference sequence). Trimming stripped 3 bases from V and 0 bases from J, with 3 bases between. The CDR3 covers 11 residues. The CDR3: CSASSSYEQYF. DNA for the CDR3: TGCAGTGCTAGCAGCTCCTACGAGCAGTACTTC.

This clonotype appeared a few times. V gene TRBV5-1 combines with J gene TRBJ1-1, with D maybe TRBD1 (5 bases). CDR3 length equals 18 residues. Germline CDR1 SGHRS, CDR2 YFSETQ. Trimming took off 4 bases at V and 0 bases at J, with 22 bases between the two ends. The CDR3 region is CASSPVGGREFLNTEAFF. The CDR3 region has the DNA TGCGCCAGCAGCCCGGTTGGGGGTCGGGAGTTTTTGAACACTGAAGCTTTCTTT.

This chain links TRBV20-1 with TRBJ1-1; D is uncertain. Trimming pared 3 bases from V and 3 bases from J, leaving 11 bases between. Looked up from germline, CDR1 is DFQATT and CDR2 is SNEGSKA (reference sequence). This CDR3 has 13 residues. CDR3 sequence (DNA): TGCAGTGCTAGTTCCAAAAGGGACACTGAAGCTTTCTTT. Protein product: CSASSKRDTEAFF.